This T cell receptor (beta chain) was identified during a study of blood T cell repertoires in COVID-19. TCRdb keeps only in-frame clones here, not all; method: immunoSEQ multiplex PCR. This repertoire shows a few hundred thousand clones, approximately 82% found once; its top ten account for less than 4%. V gave up 3 bases and J gave up 2 bases, with 10 bases separating them. This CDR3 has 13 amino acids. Germline values: CDR1 DFQATT, CDR2 SNEGSKA (reference sequence). Sequenced: peripheral blood. This chain connects TRBV20-1 to TRBJ1-2; D unclear. The TCR comes from a woman under 30 with acute or convalescent COVID-19. The CDR3 sequence: CSASVRRNYGYTF. The CDR3 DNA reads TGCAGTGCTAGTGTTCGGCGGAACTATGGCTACACCTTC.